The 18 T cell receptor beta chains below all came from one sample that was sequenced in a study of blood T cell repertoires in COVID-19. Sequencing was performed with immunoSEQ multiplex PCR; in TCRdb, only in-frame clones are kept and a portion is missing. The data show 350,000 to 400,000 clones, approximately 93% seen once. The sample was PBMCs or T cells enriched from blood (not recorded which). These receptors all stem from a woman in her thirties or forties who had been exposed to COVID-19.

V is TRBV20-1 and J is TRBJ1-2; no reliable D call. Germline V CDR1 and CDR2: DFQATT, SNEGSKA (reference sequence). Trimming cost V 4 bases and J 7 bases, with 10 bases left between them. CDR3 length: 11 residues. The CDR3 nucleotides are TGCAGTGCTAACCCGAGAATTGGCTACACCTTC. As protein: CSANPRIGYTF.

The chain has TRBV9 and TRBJ1-1; no firm D call. Trimming removed 0 bases from V and 5 bases from J, with 11 bases in between. The germline CDR1 and CDR2 sequences are SGDLS and YYNGEE. This CDR3 contains 14 residues. The CDR3 region is CASSVEGGWTEAFF. CDR3 DNA sequence: TGTGCCAGCAGCGTAGAGGGAGGGTGGACTGAAGCTTTCTTT.

The chain employs TRBV30 and TRBJ1-1; D is ambiguous. Trimming shortened V by 7 bases and J by 4 bases, and 10 bases separated the two germline ends. Germline CDR1 is GTSNPN and CDR2 is SVGIG (reference sequence). The CDR3 contains 11 residues. This chain's CDR3 is CAFGGSTEAFF. The CDR3 region has the DNA TGTGCCTTCGGCGGGAGCACTGAAGCTTTCTTT.

The J gene is TRBJ2-1, the V gene TRBV3-1 (or the pseudogene TRBV3-2); 8 nucleotides align to TRBD2. CDR3 length: 16 amino acids. Trimming removed 0 bases from V and 9 bases from J; junction bases left unmatched: 10. Germline CDR1 reads LGHDT; CDR2 reads YNNKEL (reference sequence). The CDR3 bases are TGTGCCAGCAGCCAAGATCGGTTAGCGGGAATAACTGAGCAGTTCTTC. This encodes CASSQDRLAGITEQFF.

J is TRBJ1-2 and V is TRBV18, with 11 bases matching TRBD1. J gave up 3 bases and V 8 bases, and 8 bases lay outside the gene matches. CDR3 size: 15 residues. Germline CDR1 KGHSH, CDR2 LQKENI. CDR3 in DNA: TGTGCCAGCCTAAAGGACAGGGGGCAAGACTATGGCTACACCTTC. It yields the protein CASLKDRGQDYGYTF.

The gene calls are TRBV18 and TRBJ2-2, with 7 bases that match TRBD1. Germline-derived CDR1 and CDR2 are KGHSH and LQKENI. J lost 5 bases, V lost 3 bases, and 15 bases had no gene match. This CDR3 is 18 amino acids long. CDR3 region: CASSPPQGPLLVTGELFF. The CDR3 DNA sequence: TGTGCCAGCTCACCTCCACAGGGGCCCCTACTGGTTACCGGGGAGCTGTTTTTT. Supplemented by reference TRBV18 and TRBJ2-2, the full variable domain reads NAGVMQNPRHLVRRRGQEARLRCSPMKGHSHVYWYRQLPEEGLKFMVYLQKENIIDESGMPKERFSAEFPKEGPSILRIQQVVRGDSAAYFCASSPPQGPLLVTGELFFGEGSRLTVL.

This clone has a handful of counts. The chain is built from TRBV10-2 and TRBJ1-2; 8 bases agree with TRBD1. The CDR3 is 15 residues long. Germline values: CDR1 WSHSY, CDR2 SAAADI. With 3 bases clipped from V and 4 bases from J, the junction kept 7 bases outside the gene matches. The CDR3 DNA reads TGCGCCAGCAGTGATCCTGCAGGGGGCCCCTATGGCTACACCTTC. It codes for CASSDPAGGPYGYTF.

This sequence joins TRBV19 and TRBJ1-1; 7 bases are a match to TRBD1. In germline, CDR1 is LNHDA, CDR2 SQIVND (reference sequence). The ends lost 6 bases at V and 1 base at J; junction bases unmatched: 5. The CDR3 runs to 14 residues. The DNA of the CDR3 is TGTGCCAGTAGCCGAGGACAGGAGAACACTGAAGCTTTCTTT. Protein: CASSRGQENTEAFF.

The chain couples TRBV5-6 to TRBJ1-2; TRBD1 might be the D (6 bases). Trimming took 4 bases from V and 8 from J, leaving 27 bases between them. Germline CDR1 and CDR2: SGHDT and YYEEEE. The CDR3 covers 17 residues. DNA for the CDR3: TGTGCCAGCAGCCTACCCCGCCCGGGACACAAAAGGGGGGGCTACACCTTC. It is translated as CASSLPRPGHKRGGYTF.

The chain links TRBV9 to TRBJ2-2; TRBD2 might be the D (6 bases). V was shortened by 4 bases and J by 10 bases, with 14 bases between the two germline ends. The CDR3 has 13 residues. The germline CDR1 and CDR2 sequences are SGDLS and YYNGEE. CDR3 nucleotides: TGTGCCAGCAGCCTAGGAGGGCGAACGGAGCTGTTTTTT. Translating it yields CASSLGGRTELFF. The full variable domain, completed using reference TRBV9 and TRBJ2-2, is DSGVTQTPKHLITATGQRVTLRCSPRSGDLSVYWYQQSLDQGLQFLIQYYNGEERAKGNILERFSAQQFPDLHSELNLSSLELGDSALYFCASSLGGRTELFFGEGSRLTVL.

The chain employs TRBV24-1 and TRBJ2-2; the D gene is possibly TRBD2 (6 bases). Germline loops: CDR1 KGHDR, CDR2 SFDVKD. V was pared by 1 base and J by 5 bases, with 31 bases between. The CDR3 consists of 22 residues. CDR3 sequence reads: CATSDFLSPLGTTSLTTGELFF. The CDR3 nucleotides are TGTGCCACCAGTGATTTTTTAAGCCCTCTCGGGACCACTAGCCTAACTACCGGGGAGCTGTTTTTT.

V usage is TRBV2 and J usage is TRBJ1-5, with 7 bases that match TRBD1. Germline loops: CDR1 SNHLY, CDR2 FYNNEI. This CDR3 spans 19 amino acids. Trimming cost V 5 bases and J 0 bases; bases outside gene matches: 16. CDR3 protein: CASSTTRGQGSYSNQPQHF. The CDR3 nucleotides read TGTGCCAGCAGTACCACGAGGGGGCAGGGTAGTTATAGCAATCAGCCCCAGCATTTT. The complete variable domain, with remaining parts taken from reference TRBV2 and TRBJ1-5, reads EPEVTQTPSHQVTQMGQEVILRCVPISNHLYFYWYRQILGQKVEFLVSFYNNEISEKSEIFDDQFSVERPDGSNFTLKIRSTKLEDSAMYFCASSTTRGQGSYSNQPQHFGDGTRLSIL.

V and J are TRBV10-1 and TRBJ2-3, with 13 bases lining up with TRBD2. V gave up 4 bases and J gave up 5 bases; unmatched junction bases: 6. The CDR3 covers 16 residues. Per germline, CDR1 WNHNN and CDR2 SYGVQD (reference sequence). The CDR3 is CASSAGLAGAQDTQYF. CDR3 nucleotides: TGCGCCAGCAGTGCAGGACTAGCGGGGGCTCAAGATACGCAGTATTTT.

The chain has TRBV6-2 or TRBV6-3 and TRBJ1-1; the D is unclear. Trimming removed 2 bases from V and 2 bases from J, with 6 bases in between. Per the germline V gene, CDR1 is MNHEY and CDR2 is SVGEGT. CDR3 length: 13 residues. The CDR3 coding sequence is TGTGCCAGCAGTTACCTTACTAACACTGAAGCTTTCTTT. As protein: CASSYLTNTEAFF.

J is TRBJ2-1 and V is TRBV24-1; 9 bases line up with TRBD1. Germline V gives CDR1 KGHDR, CDR2 SFDVKD. The CDR3 is made up of 16 amino acids. Trimming removed 1 base from V and 12 bases from J; junction bases left unmatched: 12. The CDR3 loop is CATSDFGWVQGAGQFF. CDR3 DNA: TGTGCCACCAGTGATTTCGGCTGGGTACAGGGGGCTGGGCAGTTCTTC.

The rearrangement links TRBV12-3 or TRBV12-4 to TRBJ1-1; 8 bases align to TRBD1. This CDR3 has 12 amino acids. J lost 13 bases, V lost 6 bases, and 10 bases had no gene match. CDR3 sequence reads: CASRSPGQVDFF. CDR3 in DNA: TGTGCCAGCAGGTCTCCGGGACAGGTGGATTTCTTT.

The chain is built from TRBV15 and TRBJ1-2; 8 bases align to TRBD1. V trimming: 5 bases; J trimming: 8 bases; junction bases outside the gene matches: 13. This CDR3 spans 15 amino acids. Germline values: CDR1 LNHNV, CDR2 YYDKDF (reference sequence). In DNA, the CDR3 is TGTGCCACCAGCCCGCCTGGTACAGGGGGAATGGGCTACACCTTC. It codes for CATSPPGTGGMGYTF.

The rearrangement links TRBV10-2 to TRBJ2-3; the match to TRBD2 covers 11 bases. This CDR3 is 17 amino acids long. Germline CDR1 and CDR2: WSHSY and SAAADI. Trimming removed 0 bases from V and 6 bases from J; junction bases left unmatched: 8. DNA of the CDR3: TGCGCCAGCAGTGAGTCTGGGAGACTAGCGGGAATTGATACGCAGTATTTT. As protein: CASSESGRLAGIDTQYF.